This TCR beta chain is drawn from a study of memory CD4+ T cells and cytomegalovirus serostatus (dated by TCRdb to about 2019). At the level of the whole study: A total of some 33 healthy Belgian adults, of whom 9 were CMV seropositive and about 25 were CMV seronegative, were included in the cohort. CD4+ memory TCRbeta repertoires of a Belgian cohort with known cytomegalovirus serostatus were sequenced in order to replicate a published TCR-based CMV serostatus classifier.

The CDR1 and CDR2 encoded by the germline V gene are SGDLS and YYNGEE. The CDR3, from cysteine to phenylalanine, totals 14 residues. This entry keeps only the CDR3 DNA: 42 bases, framed from base 1. Trimming removed 3 bases from V and 1 base from J; the gene matches leave 2 bases unexplained. A single count supports this clone. Its recognized antigen is unknown. No base quality values were provided; no much bigger clone lies one nucleotide off. The Quick-DNA Microprep Kit was used to extract genomic DNA from the sorted cells. TCRbeta DNA was amplified with the immunoSEQ hsTCRbeta kit following the manufacturer's protocol. An Illumina MiSeq instrument was used to sequence the TCRbeta libraries. Under the source paper's analysis protocol: After out-of-frame sequences were removed, 2 million to 2.5 million distinct TCRbeta sequences remained, averaging about 67,000 per individual. Each individual was scored by the count of about 150 previously reported CMV-associated TCRbeta sequences and the total productive distinct TCRbeta count. A beta-binomial model was reimplemented in Python, and random forests from scikit-learn, run with default parameters, were trained on data from the US cohort. Classifier performance on the Belgian cohort was summarized as median AUC with percentile confidence intervals calculated over 10,000 bootstrap iterations. In its TCRdb copy, this immuneACCESS table keeps in-frame sequences only and misses some clones. Where compared with another copy, unresolved V genes explain less than half of these, and the others have no known cause. From that table come the V and J calls and clone size; the DNA was used to work out D and trimming. The sample table holds about 52,000 clones, of which more than 70% were seen once. The ten most abundant clones make up just under 2% of the sample.

Study-wide findings and limitations: On the Belgian cohort, the classifier based on the original framework reached a median bootstrapped AUC of approximately 0.94, with a 95% CI of 0.76-1.00. Only CD4+CD45RO+ memory cells were sequenced, unlike the original study, which covered naive and memory CD4+ and CD8+ populations. CMV serostatus prediction reached a median bootstrapped AUC of roughly 0.95 with the original framework and 0.9 to 0.93 with a US-trained random forest. The results were interpreted as suggesting that the CMV-associated TCR signature is largely present in the CD4+ memory repertoire. Of under 200 previously reported CMV-associated TCRbeta sequences, about 72 appeared in the CD4+ memory repertoires, each in one to five individuals.

A FACSAria II was used to sort memory CD4+ T cells, defined as single viable CD3+CD4+CD8-CD45RO+ cells. CMV serostatus was assessed using a Roche Elecsys assay, by which serum IgG against CMV pp150, pp28, p38 and p52 was detected. Following thawing, total CD4+ T cells were enriched through positive selection using CD4 magnetic microbeads. The samples came from a different study that was designed specifically to examine the CD4+ T cell memory repertoire. Peripheral blood mononuclear cells were isolated and cryopreserved according to standard operating procedures, and serum was stored at -80 degrees C. CD3-PerCP (BW264/56), CD4-APC (RPA-T4), CD45RO-PE (UCHT1) and CD8-Pacific Orange (3B5) antibodies were used for staining, and non-viable cells were excluded with Sytox blue.

Sequenced material: memory CD4+ T cells from blood. The clonotype comes from an adult in good health and CMV-seropositive. The sequence joins TRBV9 to TRBJ2-5, and TRBD1 matches 8 of the central bases. At the DNA level, the sequence is TGTGCCAGCAGCGAAGGACAGGGCCAAGAGACCCAGTACTTC. It specifies CASSEGQGQETQYF.